This TCR beta chain was sequenced during a study of graft-versus-host responses after intestinal transplantation. Repertoires were generated with immunoSEQ multiplex PCR, while TCRdb's copy carries only in-frame clones and drops some. This table holds 150,000 or so clones, 85% to 95% found once. This clone has only one observation. Its specificity is unknown. Trimming left V 5 bases short and J 2 bases short, with 15 bases between. Germline loops: CDR1 GTSNPN, CDR2 SVGIG (reference sequence). There are 15 residues in the CDR3. The sequence derives from a human donor who received an intestinal transplant. The input for sequencing was unstimulated CD4+ T cells sorted from spleen or lymph node cells, taken before intestinal transplant. The chain links TRBV30 to TRBJ2-2; tentatively, D is TRBD1 (6 bases). CDR3 amino acids: CAWYTGTLNTGELFF. The CDR3 nucleotides read TGTGCCTGGTACACCGGGACACTTAACACCGGGGAGCTGTTTTTT.